This T cell receptor (beta chain) was obtained from a study of cytomegalovirus exposure and HLA in healthy donors. Study findings and constraints: Later analysis found that TCR beta chains associated with HLA were more clonally expanded than other, equally common chains. HLA alleles showed associations with some 17,000 TCR beta sequences in a later analysis, at a 0.05 false discovery rate. Fewer N-insertions than the approximately 700-donor mean were reportedly shown by an Asian-associated ancestry cluster in a later analysis.

For this clone: The antigen remains unidentified.

PCR was performed using 60 Vbeta and 13 Jbeta primers. Profiled with immunoSEQ multiplex PCR; TCRdb holds only in-frame clones, not every one. The data hold 100,000 to 150,000 clones, with over 70% observed a single time. The junction had 0 bases not matched to a gene; V was cut back by 3 bases and J by 0 bases. Per the germline V gene, CDR1 is KGHSH and CDR2 is LQKENI. This CDR3 is built from 15 residues. This rearrangement joins TRBV18 to TRBJ2-1, with 9 bases lining up with TRBD2. This receptor was obtained from a man aged 35 to 55 in good health and CMV-seropositive. The sample comprised PBMCs. CDR3 protein: CASSPSGSSYNEQFF. CDR3 in DNA: TGTGCCAGCTCACCTAGCGGGAGCTCCTACAATGAGCAGTTCTTC. Combining the CDR3 with reference TRBV18 and TRBJ2-1 gives the whole variable domain NAGVMQNPRHLVRRRGQEARLRCSPMKGHSHVYWYRQLPEEGLKFMVYLQKENIIDESGMPKERFSAEFPKEGPSILRIQQVVRGDSAAYFCASSPSGSSYNEQFFGPGTRLTVL.